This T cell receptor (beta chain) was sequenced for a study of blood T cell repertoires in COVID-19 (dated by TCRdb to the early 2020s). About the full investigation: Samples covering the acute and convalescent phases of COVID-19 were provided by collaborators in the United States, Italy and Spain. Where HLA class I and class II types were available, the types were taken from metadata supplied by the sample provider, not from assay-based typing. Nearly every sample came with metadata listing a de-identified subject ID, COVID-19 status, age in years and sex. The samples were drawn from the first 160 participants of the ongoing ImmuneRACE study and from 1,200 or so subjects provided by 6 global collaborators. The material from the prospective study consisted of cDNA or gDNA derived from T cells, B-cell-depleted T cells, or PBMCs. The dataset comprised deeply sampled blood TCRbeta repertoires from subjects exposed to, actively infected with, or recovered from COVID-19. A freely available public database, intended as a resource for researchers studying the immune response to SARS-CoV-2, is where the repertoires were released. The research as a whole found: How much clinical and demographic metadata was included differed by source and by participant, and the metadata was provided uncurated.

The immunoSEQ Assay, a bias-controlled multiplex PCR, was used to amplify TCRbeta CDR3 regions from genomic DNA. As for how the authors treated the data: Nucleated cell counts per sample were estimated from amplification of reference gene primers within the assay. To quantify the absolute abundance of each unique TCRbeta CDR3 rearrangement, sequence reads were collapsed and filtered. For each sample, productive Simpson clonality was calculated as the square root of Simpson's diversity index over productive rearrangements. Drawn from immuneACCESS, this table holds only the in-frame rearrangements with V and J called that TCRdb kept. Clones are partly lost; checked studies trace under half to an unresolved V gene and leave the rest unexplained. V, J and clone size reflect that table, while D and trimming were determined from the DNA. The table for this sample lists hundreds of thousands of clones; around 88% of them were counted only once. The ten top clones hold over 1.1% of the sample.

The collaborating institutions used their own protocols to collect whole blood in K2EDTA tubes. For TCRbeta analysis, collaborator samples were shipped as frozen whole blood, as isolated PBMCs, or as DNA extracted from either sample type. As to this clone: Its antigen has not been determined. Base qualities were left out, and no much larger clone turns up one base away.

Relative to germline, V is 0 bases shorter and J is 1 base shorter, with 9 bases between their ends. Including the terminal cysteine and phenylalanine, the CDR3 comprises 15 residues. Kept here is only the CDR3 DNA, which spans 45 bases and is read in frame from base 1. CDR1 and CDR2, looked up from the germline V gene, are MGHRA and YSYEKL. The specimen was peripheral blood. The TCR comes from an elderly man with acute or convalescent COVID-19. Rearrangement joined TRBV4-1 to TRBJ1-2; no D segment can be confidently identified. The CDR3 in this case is CASSQDHRDNYGYTF. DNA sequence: TGCGCCAGCAGCCAAGACCACAGAGATAACTATGGCTACACCTTC.